This TCR beta chain was captured in a study of T cells in Graves' hyperthyroidism and ophthalmopathy. This CDR3 is 14 amino acids long. J lost 6 bases, V lost 4 bases, and 4 bases had no gene match. Germline V gene data show CDR1 as MNHEY and CDR2 as SMNVEV (reference sequence). This clonotype was counted at least ten times. The CDR3 regions of TCR beta were amplified from RNA transcripts. Carried out on the TCR CDR3, a first-round RT-PCR used the HTBI primer set. Via MiXCR, TCRdb re-called the multiplex PCR reads, giving one row per CDR3 protein. This table holds approximately 640,000 distinct CDR3 sequences, approximately 15% found once.

The sample comprised blood. V usage is TRBV27 and J usage is TRBJ2-1; TRBD2 matches 9 bases. This clonotype was sampled from a man aged 50 to 60 with Graves' hyperthyroidism. The CDR3 nucleotides are TGTGCCAGCAGTTCAGCGGGAGGCCCCAATGAGCAGTTCTTC. Translating gives CASSSAGGPNEQFF.